These 10 T cell receptor beta chains came from one sample sequenced in a study of CD8+ T cells in alopecia areata. RNA extraction and reverse transcription yielded cDNA as sequencing template. TCRdb keeps only in-frame clones here, not all; method: immunoSEQ multiplex PCR. The table lists roughly 150,000 clones, 62% of them singletons, with roughly a third in the top ten. Sequenced: CD8+ T cells sorted from blood. These TCRs come from a human donor in good health.

The chain uses TRBV7-9 and TRBJ2-3; no clear D gene. CDR3 length: 15 residues. The germline gives CDR1 SEHNR, CDR2 FQNEAQ (reference sequence). Trimming removed 5 bases from V and 0 bases from J, with 12 bases in between. In nucleotides, the CDR3 is TGTGCCAGCAGCCGAGTCACGGGCAGCACAGATACGCAGTATTTT. Protein: CASSRVTGSTDTQYF.

The chain is built from TRBV29-1 and TRBJ2-7, with TRBD2 matching 7 bases. Germline-derived CDR1 and CDR2 are SQVTM and ANQGSEA. This CDR3 is built from 13 residues. V lost 5 bases and J lost 3; bases outside the gene matches: 7. CDR3 nucleotide sequence: TGCAGCGTTCTTGCGGGAGTAGACTACGAGCAGTACTTC. Encoded protein: CSVLAGVDYEQYF.

The gene calls are TRBV4-2 and TRBJ2-7; 9 bases map to TRBD2. The CDR3 sequence is 15 residues long. Per germline, CDR1 LGHNA and CDR2 YNFKEQ. J was trimmed by 5 bases and V by 1 base; bases with no gene match: 6. CDR3 DNA: TGTGCCAGCAGCCAAGGCGGGAGGGTAGGCGACGAGCAGTACTTC. It encodes CASSQGGRVGDEQYF.

The gene calls are TRBV4-1 and TRBJ2-1; D tentatively reads TRBD1 or TRBD2 (5 bases each). Germline V gene sequence: CDR1 MGHRA, CDR2 YSYEKL. The CDR3 runs 15 residues. V lost 0 bases, J lost 5 bases, and 11 bases lay in between. In nucleotides, the CDR3 is TGCGCCAGCAGCCAAGATTTTAGGGGACACAATGAGCAGTTCTTC. Translating gives CASSQDFRGHNEQFF.

The chain joins TRBV7-8 to TRBJ2-2; D is uncertain. Germline lookup yields CDR1 SGHVS and CDR2 FQNEAQ. V was trimmed by 5 bases and J by 5 bases, leaving 9 bases between them. The CDR3 contains 13 residues. CDR3 coding DNA: TGTGCCAGCAGCCTTAGAGAGACCGGGGAGCTGTTTTTT. Translating it yields CASSLRETGELFF.

The J gene is TRBJ2-7, the V gene TRBV29-1, with D possibly TRBD2 on 6 matching bases. Trimming removed 5 bases from V and 3 bases from J, with 17 bases in between. Germline V gene lookup returns CDR1 SQVTM and CDR2 ANQGSEA. The CDR3 consists of 14 residues. CDR3 DNA: TGCAGCGTTTCTTCTGCGGGATCTATCTACGAGCAGTACTTC. Its translation is CSVSSAGSIYEQYF.

The chain has TRBV6-5 and TRBJ1-2; no clear D. The CDR3 contains 12 residues. CDR1 is MNHEY and CDR2 is SVGAGI in the germline V gene. Trimming cost V 2 bases and J 6 bases, with 7 bases left between them. In nucleotides, the CDR3 is TGTGCCAGCAGTTACGATGGCCATGGCTACACCTTC. This translates into CASSYDGHGYTF.

The V call is TRBV29-1, the J call TRBJ2-7; TRBD1 agrees at 10 bases. The germline V gene has CDR1 SQVTM and CDR2 ANQGSEA. The CDR3 runs to 17 residues. The trim removed 0 bases at V and 3 bases at J, leaving 11 bases unmatched. The CDR3 loop is CSVEDLRSGTGVYEQYF. The CDR3 DNA reads as TGCAGCGTTGAAGATCTTCGTTCGGGGACAGGGGTCTACGAGCAGTACTTC.

The chain employs TRBV7-8 and TRBJ1-5; 11 nucleotides line up with TRBD1. The germline V gene encodes CDR1 SGHVS and CDR2 FQNEAQ. The CDR3 has 15 amino acids. V dropped 5 bases and J dropped 6; count of bases not matched to a gene: 6. CDR3 coding DNA: TGTGCCAGCAGCCAGGACAGGGGGCCTAGTCAGCCCCAGCATTTT. Translation: CASSQDRGPSQPQHF.

V and J are TRBV5-1 and TRBJ1-5; 7 bases are a match to TRBD1. In germline, CDR1 is SGHRS, CDR2 YFSETQ. The CDR3 runs to 15 residues. Losses at the gene ends were 4 bases for V and 3 bases for J; bases not matched to a gene: 7. The CDR3 DNA reads TGCGCCAGCAGCCGTGAAGGGGGCGTCAATCAGCCCCAGCATTTT. This gives the protein CASSREGGVNQPQHF.